This note documents a single TCR beta chain sequence. Antigen: not known. Researchers ran the PCR with 60 Vbeta and 13 Jbeta primers. Only in-frame clones appear in the TCRdb table, and some are missing; sequencing was by immunoSEQ multiplex PCR. Here the sample spans some 160,000 clones, about 85% being singletons. This sample is part of a study of cytomegalovirus exposure and HLA in healthy donors. Notes on the study in general: 16,951 TCR beta sequences were associated with HLA alleles at 0.05 false discovery rate in a later analysis.

Germline V gives CDR1 SGHTA, CDR2 FQGNSA. V shed 5 bases and J shed 1 base, with 17 bases lying between them. The CDR3 extends over 16 amino acids. The V and J genes are TRBV7-2 and TRBJ1-1, with D possibly TRBD1 on 5 matching bases. The specimen sequenced was PBMCs. The receptor was derived from a man younger than 40 in good health and CMV-seropositive. The CDR3 sequence: CASSRVQGIRNTEAFF. The CDR3 nucleotides read TGTGCCAGCAGCCGCGTGCAGGGAATCAGGAACACTGAAGCTTTCTTT.